At least ten counts were recorded for the clone carrying this T cell receptor beta chain. Looked up from germline, CDR1 is MNHEY and CDR2 is SVGEGT. The CDR3 is 13 residues long. Trimming removed 6 bases from V and 4 bases from J; junction bases left unmatched: 2. TCRdb independently ran MiXCR on the RT-PCR reads; one entry per CDR3 protein. Here the sample spans about 540,000 distinct CDR3 sequences, approximately 22% being singletons. This entry comes from a study of response to subunit inactivated influenza vaccine. This same sample was also part of a study on T cells expressing NK-cell markers. This second study says: Template switching by 5'RACE with UMIs generated the TCR beta cDNA. Investigators obtained TCR beta repertoires from sorted CD3+CD56+NKG2C+, CD3+CD56+NKG2C- and CD3+CD56-NKG2C+ T cells. Serological testing identified seven of the eight sequenced donors as HCMV-seropositive and one as seronegative. In roughly 6 donors, dominant CD3+CD56+NKG2C+ clones formed roughly 1.0-7.5% of CD8+ cells. Specificity for HCMV among expanded NKG2C+ T cell clones was not established.

The clonotype was recovered from a man over 45 who received an inactivated influenza vaccine. The material was CD4+ T cells sorted from PBMCs, obtained less than 13 days after vaccination. The rearrangement joins TRBV6-2 or TRBV6-3 to TRBJ2-3; 9 nucleotides align to TRBD1. CDR3 loop: CASRRQGADTQYF. The CDR3, as DNA: TGTGCCAGCAGGCGACAGGGGGCAGATACGCAGTATTTT.